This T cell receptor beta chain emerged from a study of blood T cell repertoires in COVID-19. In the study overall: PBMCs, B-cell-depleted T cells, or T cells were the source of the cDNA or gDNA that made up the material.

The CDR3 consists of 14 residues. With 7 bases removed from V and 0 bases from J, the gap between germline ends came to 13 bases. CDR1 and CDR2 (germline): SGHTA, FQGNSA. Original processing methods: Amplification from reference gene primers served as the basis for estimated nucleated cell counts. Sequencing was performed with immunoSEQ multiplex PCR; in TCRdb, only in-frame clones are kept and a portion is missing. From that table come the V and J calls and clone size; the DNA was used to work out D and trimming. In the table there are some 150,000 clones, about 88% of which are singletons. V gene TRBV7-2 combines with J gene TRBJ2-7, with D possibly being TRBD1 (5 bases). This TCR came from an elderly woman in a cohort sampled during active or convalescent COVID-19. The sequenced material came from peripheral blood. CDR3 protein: CASKQGRPSYEQYF. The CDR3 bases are TGTGCCAGCAAGCAGGGCCGCCCCTCCTACGAGCAGTACTTC.